One and the same sample provided the 29 T cell receptor beta chains below, sequenced in a study of T cell responses to AZD1222 COVID-19 vaccine (dated by TCRdb to the early 2020s). The protocol used for the library was the immunoSEQ multiplex PCR assay. TCRdb re-hosts the immuneACCESS table, in-frame sequences only. Its copies lack some clones; in the studies checked, an unresolved V gene accounts for under half of them, and the cause for the rest is not known. This sample holds tens of thousands of clones; roughly 89% were observed only once. The top ten clonotypes cover under 14% of the sample. This sample's time point label indicates: about 28 days (+/-7) after the second vaccine dose. The sequencing used peripheral blood, collected 28 days after the second AZD1222 dose. The source is an adult who received the AZD1222 COVID-19 vaccine.

This chain joins TRBV11-2 and TRBJ1-2, with TRBD1 matching over 8 bases. The ends lost 3 bases at V and 8 bases at J; junction bases unmatched: 5. Germline lookup yields CDR1 SGHAT and CDR2 FQNNGV. CDR3 length: 13 residues. The CDR3 region has the DNA TGTGCCAGCAGCTTCGGACAGGGTTACGGCTACACCTTC. This translates into CASSFGQGYGYTF.

This clone was counted once. The chain uses TRBV19 and TRBJ2-1; unclear D gene. Germline lookup yields CDR1 LNHDA and CDR2 SQIVND (reference sequence). Trimming left V 5 bases short and J 4 bases short, with 15 bases between. This CDR3 contains 15 residues. CDR3 region: CASSPNEDRYNEQFF. CDR3 DNA sequence: TGTGCCAGTAGTCCGAATGAGGATAGGTACAATGAGCAGTTCTTC.

The genes are TRBV29-1 and TRBJ2-2; possibly TRBD2 for D (5 bases). The CDR3 runs 13 residues. Trimming cost V 4 bases and J 5 bases, with 11 bases left between them. Germline V lookup: CDR1 SQVTM, CDR2 ANQGSEA. In DNA, the CDR3 is TGCAGCGTTGTCCAAGGGAGAACCGGGGAGCTGTTTTTT. This translates into CSVVQGRTGELFF.

This chain uses TRBV7-9 with TRBJ2-7; 8 positions agree with TRBD1. The CDR3 is 16 residues long. J gave up 3 bases and V 6 bases, and 13 bases lay outside the gene matches. Germline V CDR1 and CDR2: SEHNR, FQNEAQ (reference sequence). The CDR3 nucleotides read TGTGCCAGCAGGCCGACCCAGGGGGCCCGTTACTACGAGCAGTACTTC. Its translation: CASRPTQGARYYEQYF.

This chain uses TRBV27 with TRBJ1-3; 7 positions agree with TRBD1. CDR3 size: 14 residues. V lost 6 bases, J lost 7 bases, and 9 bases stayed unmatched. CDR1 MNHEY and CDR2 SMNVEV come from the germline V gene (reference sequence). The CDR3 DNA sequence: TGTGCCAGCAGCCTGACAGGGCTTGGGAACACCATATATTTT. This gives the protein CASSLTGLGNTIYF.

The rearrangement links TRBV6-2 or TRBV6-3 to TRBJ2-5, with 7 bases that match TRBD1. Germline CDR1 and CDR2: MNHEY and SVGEGT. This CDR3 comprises 14 residues. V lost 1 base and J lost 4; bases outside the gene matches: 3. CDR3 DNA sequence: TGTGCCAGCAGTTACTGGACAGGATTAGAGACCCAGTACTTC. Its translation: CASSYWTGLETQYF.

The genes are TRBV9 and TRBJ1-1; no definite D call. Between the trimmed V and J ends, which lost 0 bases and 5 bases, there was a span of 17 bases. The CDR3 extends over 16 amino acids. CDR1 is SGDLS and CDR2 is YYNGEE in the germline V gene. The CDR3 nucleotides are TGTGCCAGCAGCGTAGGAGGCCCAACCGAACCAACTGAAGCTTTCTTT. Translating it yields CASSVGGPTEPTEAFF.

The gene calls are TRBV12-3 or TRBV12-4 and TRBJ1-2; D remains unclear. V gave up 5 bases and J gave up 8 bases, with 9 bases separating them. The CDR3 runs 11 residues. CDR3 sequence (DNA): TGTGCCAGCAGTCGACGCCGCGGCTACACCTTC. It yields the protein CASSRRRGYTF.

The V and J genes are TRBV6-2 or TRBV6-3 and TRBJ1-5; D might be TRBD1 (5 bases). The CDR3 consists of 16 residues. V lost 6 bases and J lost 6, with 21 bases in between. Germline CDR1 is MNHEY and CDR2 is SVGEGT. The CDR3 loop reads CASSPQRGRGFQPQHF. The DNA of the CDR3 is TGTGCCAGCAGCCCCCAGAGAGGGCGGGGGTTTCAGCCCCAGCATTTT.

The CDR3 sequence: CAISESPSGGSEQYF. In DNA, the CDR3 is TGTGCCATCAGTGAGTCTCCCAGCGGGGGAAGCGAGCAGTACTTC. The V gene is TRBV10-3, the J gene TRBJ2-7, with 8 bases fitting TRBD2. The V gene's germline CDR1 is ENHRY and CDR2 SYGVKD. This CDR3 has 15 amino acids. V shed 0 bases, J shed 6 bases, and the junction held 7 bases outside the gene matches.

The chain couples TRBV4-1 to TRBJ1-5; a possible D gene is TRBD1 (6 bases). The ends were cut back, 2 bases at V and 7 bases at J, with 12 bases in the middle. The CDR3 has 14 residues. CDR1 and CDR2 (germline): MGHRA, YSYEKL. As DNA, the CDR3 is TGCGCCAGCAGCCAAACCCAGGGGAGGCAGCCCCAGCATTTT. As protein: CASSQTQGRQPQHF.

The chain recombines TRBV6-5 with TRBJ1-1; the match to TRBD1 covers 9 bases. Germline V gives CDR1 MNHEY, CDR2 SVGAGI. The CDR3 covers 15 residues. V was pared by 0 bases and J by 4 bases, with 3 bases of the junction left unmatched. The chain's CDR3 is CASSYSTTGGTEAFF. In DNA form, the CDR3 reads TGTGCCAGCAGTTACTCGACGACAGGGGGCACTGAAGCTTTCTTT.

The V call is TRBV14, the J call TRBJ1-1, with D perhaps matching TRBD1 (6 bases). The CDR3 spans 14 residues. Germline V gives CDR1 SGHDN, CDR2 FVKESK. The V end was cut by 7 bases, the J end by 1 base, with 13 bases between. CDR3 region: CASTITGWNTEAFF. The CDR3 nucleotides read TGTGCCAGCACCATCACAGGGTGGAACACTGAAGCTTTCTTT.

This clone came up a few times. The chain carries TRBV5-1 and TRBJ2-3; 11 bases are shared with TRBD2. The CDR3 is made up of 15 amino acids. With 1 base clipped from V and 6 bases from J, the junction kept 4 bases outside the gene matches. From germline, CDR1 is SGHRS and CDR2 YFSETQ. CDR3 nucleotide sequence: TGCGCCAGCAGCTTGTCTAGCGGGGGGATGGATACGCAGTATTTT. This translates into CASSLSSGGMDTQYF.

V gene TRBV29-1 combines with J gene TRBJ1-2; D not resolved. Germline V gives CDR1 SQVTM, CDR2 ANQGSEA. CDR3 length equals 12 residues. Trimming cost V 7 bases and J 4 bases, with 13 bases left between them. CDR3 DNA sequence: TGCAGCGCCAACGGACGGGGCTATGGCTACACCTTC. This gives the protein CSANGRGYGYTF.

J is TRBJ2-5 and V is TRBV10-3; TRBD2 agrees at 16 bases. Looked up from germline, CDR1 is ENHRY and CDR2 is SYGVKD. The CDR3 is made up of 17 amino acids. Germline trimming cut 8 bases from V and 5 bases from J; bases unmatched to any gene: 11. As DNA, the CDR3 is TGTGCCATCGGTGGGACTAGCGGGGGGGGTAGCGTGGAGACCCAGTACTTC. Translating it yields CAIGGTSGGGSVETQYF.

The J gene is TRBJ1-1, the V gene TRBV19; 9 bases are a match to TRBD1. In germline, CDR1 is LNHDA, CDR2 SQIVND (reference sequence). The CDR3 is made up of 14 amino acids. The V gene end was trimmed by 6 bases and the J gene end by 4 bases; junction bases not matched to a gene: 6. The CDR3 spells CASRWDRAGTEAFF. The CDR3 DNA follows: TGTGCCAGTAGGTGGGACAGGGCCGGCACTGAAGCTTTCTTT.

This clone was observed a single time. The chain links TRBV7-8 to TRBJ2-7; D is uncertain. V lost 0 bases, J lost 2 bases, and 8 bases lay in between. CDR1 and CDR2 (germline): SGHVS, FQNEAQ. The CDR3 consists of 14 residues. CDR3 coding DNA: TGTGCCAGCAGCTTAGCGGGTCTTACCTACGAGCAGTACTTC. Translating gives CASSLAGLTYEQYF.

The gene calls are TRBV30 and TRBJ1-1; D is unresolved. Germline V CDR1 and CDR2: GTSNPN, SVGIG (reference sequence). The CDR3 has 14 residues. V was pared by 0 bases and J by 0 bases, with 8 bases between. The CDR3 nucleotides read TGTGCCTGGAGTGTTCTGGCCCTGAACACTGAAGCTTTCTTT. It specifies CAWSVLALNTEAFF.

This sequence joins TRBV19 and TRBJ2-4; 8 bases are a match to TRBD2. The CDR3 runs to 19 residues. The germline gives CDR1 LNHDA, CDR2 SQIVND (reference sequence). Trimming took 3 bases from V and 2 from J; bases not matched to a gene: 15. As DNA, the CDR3 is TGTGCCAGTAGTATCCGGGGGGGCGGAGCATATGTATCCAAAAACATTCAGTACTTC. Amino acids: CASSIRGGGAYVSKNIQYF.

The rearrangement uses TRBV27 and TRBJ2-1; TRBD1 agrees at 8 bases. CDR3 length equals 13 residues. Germline assignment: CDR1 MNHEY and CDR2 SMNVEV (reference sequence). The trim removed 5 bases at V and 6 bases at J, leaving 3 bases unmatched. The DNA for the CDR3 is TGTGCCAGCAGTCCGGACAGGGCCAATGAGCAGTTCTTC. It yields the protein CASSPDRANEQFF.

The chain joins TRBV6-5 to TRBJ2-5; 7 positions match TRBD1. The germline V gene has CDR1 MNHEY and CDR2 SVGAGI. This CDR3 spans 16 amino acids. J gave up 4 bases and V 0 bases, and 8 bases lay outside the gene matches. The CDR3 reads CASSYSQTGQAETQYF. The CDR3 DNA follows: TGTGCCAGCAGTTACTCCCAGACAGGGCAGGCAGAGACCCAGTACTTC.

In its sample, this clone was seen a few times. Different DNA sequences within this sample yield the same CDR3. The chain links TRBV4-3 to TRBJ2-7; TRBD2 agrees at 9 bases. V lost 0 bases to trimming and J lost 1 base; unmatched junction nucleotides: 10. Germline assignment: CDR1 LGHNA and CDR2 YSLEER. CDR3 length: 18 residues. The CDR3 DNA reads as TGCGCCAGCAGCCAAGATAGGAGGGGCGGGGGGGATTCCTACGAGCAGTACTTC. This translates into CASSQDRRGGGDSYEQYF.

The rearrangement joins TRBV6-5 to TRBJ1-1; perhaps TRBD1 as D (6 bases). The CDR3 is made up of 13 amino acids. V lost 6 bases and J lost 1, with 9 bases in between. Germline lookup yields CDR1 MNHEY and CDR2 SVGAGI. The CDR3 coding sequence is TGTGCCAGCAGAATGGGACAGAACACTGAAGCTTTCTTT. Residues: CASRMGQNTEAFF.

V usage is TRBV4-1 and J usage is TRBJ1-2; 7 bases line up with TRBD1. CDR3 length equals 16 residues. Trimming at V came to 0 bases and at J to 4 bases, leaving 8 bases not matched to a gene. Germline V lookup: CDR1 MGHRA, CDR2 YSYEKL. This chain's CDR3 is CASSQDRDRTFYGYTF. For the CDR3, the DNA is TGCGCCAGCAGCCAAGATCGGGACAGAACTTTCTATGGCTACACCTTC.

The V call is TRBV3-1 (or the pseudogene TRBV3-2), the J call TRBJ2-3, with a possible D match to TRBD2 (6 bases). The CDR3 is 13 residues long. CDR1 and CDR2 (germline): LGHDT, YNNKEL (reference sequence). The V gene lost 4 bases and the J gene lost 5 bases, with 10 bases spanning the gap. The CDR3 sequence is CASSPGGEDTQYF. The CDR3 DNA is TGTGCCAGCAGCCCGGGCGGGGAAGATACGCAGTATTTT.

The gene calls are TRBV5-1 and TRBJ2-2; D call uncertain. CDR3 length: 13 residues. Germline V gene lookup returns CDR1 SGHRS and CDR2 YFSETQ. Deletions cut 5 bases from V and 4 bases from J, with 9 bases between. The CDR3 spells CASSRVGTGELFF. Here the CDR3 DNA reads TGCGCCAGCAGTCGGGTCGGCACCGGGGAGCTGTTTTTT.

The CDR3 reads CASSDSMDRADTQYF. CDR3 nucleotide sequence: TGTGCCAGCAGTGACTCGATGGACCGCGCAGATACGCAGTATTTT. The chain recombines TRBV2 with TRBJ2-3; D is undetermined. Germline values: CDR1 SNHLY, CDR2 FYNNEI. V lost 3 bases to trimming and J lost 4 bases, with 14 bases between them. The CDR3 is 15 residues long.

The chain is built from TRBV6-5 and TRBJ2-1; D call uncertain. CDR1 and CDR2 from the germline V gene are MNHEY and SVGAGI. The germline V and J ends were trimmed by 4 bases and 7 bases, with 14 bases remaining between them. This CDR3 has 14 residues. The CDR3 DNA reads TGTGCCAGCAGTTCGTCGTTATCCCGAAATGAGCAGTTCTTC. Its protein product is CASSSSLSRNEQFF.